Below, 11 T cell receptor beta chains from the same sample are listed, as sequenced in a study of T cell changes during pregnancy in multiple sclerosis. Data came from immunoSEQ multiplex PCR; TCRdb stores just in-frame clones and leaves some out. Counted here are some 38,000 clones, 80% to 95% occurring once; the ten biggest clones make up roughly 0.38%. The input for sequencing was CD4+ T cells from peripheral blood mononuclear cells, taken after pregnancy. The source of these receptors is a female donor in good health, enrolled as a control in a pregnancy study.

V is TRBV4-3 and J is TRBJ2-2; possible D gene TRBD2, 6 bases. Germline lookup yields CDR1 LGHNA and CDR2 YSLEER. The V end lost 3 bases, the J end lost 2 bases, and 10 bases lay between the germline ends. The CDR3 loop spans 15 amino acids. CDR3 in DNA: TGCGCCAGCAGCCACCCTAGCGCCAACACCGGGGAGCTGTTTTTT. This sequence encodes CASSHPSANTGELFF.

A few counts support this clone. V is TRBV5-6 and J is TRBJ1-1; the D gene is possibly TRBD1 (5 bases). V was cut by 1 base and J by 1 base, with 11 bases left in between. The CDR3 is 15 amino acids. Germline loops: CDR1 SGHDT, CDR2 YYEEEE. The chain's CDR3 is CASSLLDRANTEAFF. The DNA for the CDR3 is TGTGCCAGCAGCTTGCTTGACAGAGCGAACACTGAAGCTTTCTTT. Together with reference TRBV5-6 and TRBJ1-1, the CDR3 gives the full variable domain: DAGVTQSPTHLIKTRGQQVTLRCSPKSGHDTVSWYQQALGQGPQFIFQYYEEEERQRGNFPDRFSGHQFPNYSSELNVNALLLGDSALYLCASSLLDRANTEAFFGQGTRLTVV.

The gene calls are TRBV6-1 and TRBJ2-1, with D hard to call. The CDR3 runs 13 residues. Germline values: CDR1 MNHNS, CDR2 SASEGT. V shed 8 bases and J shed 2 bases, with 10 bases lying between them. Written as DNA, the CDR3 is TGTGCCAGCCGAAGCCCCGCCTACAATGAGCAGTTCTTC. It codes for CASRSPAYNEQFF.

CDR3 sequence (DNA): TGTGCCAGCAGCGCCGGGACAGGGAGGCCAACTACCCACTTT. It yields the protein CASSAGTGRPTTHF. This chain links TRBV5-4 with TRBJ1-6, with 9 bases matching TRBD1. The CDR3 spans 14 residues. The junction had 14 bases not matched to a gene; V was cut back by 4 bases and J by 18 bases. Germline CDR1 SGHNT, CDR2 YYREEE (reference sequence). Complete variable domain (other parts from reference TRBV5-4 and TRBJ1-6): ETGVTQSPTHLIKTRGQQVTLRCSSQSGHNTVSWYQQALGQGPQFIFQYYREEENGRGNFPPRFSGLQFPNYSSELNVNALELDDSALYLCASSAGTGRPTTHFGNGTRLTVT.

The genes are TRBV5-6 and TRBJ2-2; TRBD1 might be the D (6 bases). The V end lost 4 bases, the J end lost 1 base, and 11 bases lay between the germline ends. The CDR3 is made up of 15 amino acids. Germline V gene data show CDR1 as SGHDT and CDR2 as YYEEEE. Here the CDR3 reads CASSLGHLNTGELFF. For the CDR3, the DNA is TGTGCCAGCAGCCTGGGACATTTGAACACCGGGGAGCTGTTTTTT.

This clone appeared a single time. The V call is TRBV27, the J call TRBJ2-7; weak D call: TRBD1 (6 bases). Germline CDR1 and CDR2: MNHEY and SMNVEV (reference sequence). The CDR3 covers 13 residues. V lost 6 bases, J lost 2 bases, and 11 bases lay in between. This chain's CDR3 is CASSGQLTYEQYF. DNA for the CDR3: TGTGCCAGCAGCGGACAGCTAACCTACGAGCAGTACTTC.

The chain employs TRBV30 and TRBJ2-7, with a tentative D call TRBD1 (6 bases). Trimming pared 6 bases from V and 1 base from J, leaving 13 bases between. Germline V gives CDR1 GTSNPN, CDR2 SVGIG (reference sequence). CDR3 length: 13 residues. The CDR3 reads CACPRDTSYEQYF. CDR3 in DNA: TGTGCCTGCCCCCGGGACACTTCCTACGAGCAGTACTTC.

V and J are TRBV9 and TRBJ2-3; 9 nucleotides agree with TRBD2. Trimming took 3 bases from V and 2 from J; bases not matched to a gene: 4. Germline values: CDR1 SGDLS, CDR2 YYNGEE. The CDR3 is 15 amino acids. This CDR3 reads CASSETSGYTDTQYF. CDR3 in DNA: TGTGCCAGCAGCGAGACTAGCGGATACACAGATACGCAGTATTTT.

The rearrangement links TRBV10-3 to TRBJ1-1; 9 bases match TRBD1. J lost 1 base, V lost 9 bases, and 6 bases had no gene match. Germline loops: CDR1 ENHRY, CDR2 SYGVKD. The CDR3 length is 14 residues. The CDR3 DNA reads TGTGCCATAGACAGGGGACAGGGGAACACTGAAGCTTTCTTT. It codes for CAIDRGQGNTEAFF.

The V gene is TRBV7-9, the J gene TRBJ1-2; a possible D gene is TRBD1 (5 bases). Germline V gene lookup returns CDR1 SEHNR and CDR2 FQNEAQ (reference sequence). This CDR3 is built from 15 residues. Trimming pared 5 bases from V and 5 bases from J, leaving 18 bases between. The CDR3 DNA reads as TGTGCCAGCAGCCCCGCCGCGACGGGGGGGTATGGCTACACCTTC. Translation: CASSPAATGGYGYTF.

The rearrangement links TRBV5-4 to TRBJ2-3; 8 nucleotides match TRBD2. V lost 3 bases to trimming and J lost 3 bases; unmatched junction nucleotides: 3. Germline loops: CDR1 SGHNT, CDR2 YYREEE (reference sequence). This CDR3 is 14 amino acids long. CDR3: CASSSSGLTDTQYF. For the CDR3, the DNA is TGTGCCAGCAGCTCTAGCGGGTTGACAGATACGCAGTATTTT.